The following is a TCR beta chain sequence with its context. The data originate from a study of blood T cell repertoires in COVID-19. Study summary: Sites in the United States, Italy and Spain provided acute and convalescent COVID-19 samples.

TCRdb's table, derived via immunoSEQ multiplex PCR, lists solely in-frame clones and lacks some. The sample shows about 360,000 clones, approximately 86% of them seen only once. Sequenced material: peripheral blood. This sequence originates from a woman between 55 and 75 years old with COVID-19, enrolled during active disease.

CDR3 coding DNA: TGTGCCAGCAGTGAAGCCCCAGGGGTCGGGGAGACCCAGTACTTC. Amino acid sequence: CASSEAPGVGETQYF. The chain combines TRBV6-1 with TRBJ2-5, with a possible D match to TRBD1 (6 bases). CDR3 length: 15 amino acids. The germline V and J ends were trimmed by 0 bases and 5 bases, with 13 bases remaining between them. Germline lookup yields CDR1 MNHNS and CDR2 SASEGT.